A selection of T cell receptor beta chains follows, all from one sample in a study of identical twins. TCRdb re-called the 5' RACE reads through MiXCR, storing one row per CDR3 protein. The sample contains 750,000 to 950,000 distinct CDR3 sequences, 10% to 15% of which appear only once. These data were likewise used in another study, on yellow fever vaccine responses in identical twins.

Sequences were obtained from PBMCs. These receptors all stem from a woman under 30 in good health. Each CDR3 is given with its conserved first and last residue. The size entry is marked missing in some rows and otherwise reads once, few, many or a size class.

length: 14
J: TRBJ1-5
size: few
V: TRBV6-4
CDR3: CASSDSTSDQPQHF

length: 14
J: TRBJ2-7
size: many
V: TRBV10-3
CDR3: CAISDPTGVREQYF

length: 15
J: TRBJ1-2
size: few
V: TRBV12-3/TRBV12-4
CDR3: CASSPAGGSNYGYTF

length: 12
J: TRBJ2-2
size: NA
V: TRBV27
CDR3: CASGDYTGELFF

length: 12
J: TRBJ2-3
size: NA
V: TRBV20-1
CDR3: CSANGEPDTQYF

length: 17
J: TRBJ2-1
size: few
V: TRBV28
CDR3: CASTREHLGPAGNEQFF

length: 15
J: TRBJ2-1
size: NA
V: TRBV11-3
CDR3: CASSLSGRRNNEQFF

length: 18
J: TRBJ1-1
size: NA
V: TRBV6-1
CDR3: CASQRAGTGGVRKTEAFF

length: 13
J: TRBJ2-7
size: many
V: TRBV5-1
CDR3: CASSLLADYEQYF

length: 16
J: TRBJ2-5
size: NA
V: TRBV11-2
CDR3: CASSLVGTDTQETQYF